The following is a T cell receptor (beta chain) sequence with its context. The data stem from a study of blood T cell repertoires in COVID-19. Across the whole study: The samples span acute and convalescent COVID-19 from the United States, Italy and Spain. PBMCs, B-cell-depleted T cells, or T cells provided the cDNA or gDNA that made up the material.

Original processing notes: Reference gene primer amplification in the assay estimated nucleated cell counts. Method: immunoSEQ multiplex PCR; TCRdb's copy keeps in-frame clones and lacks some. V, J and clone size derive from that table, while D and trimming were established from the DNA sequence. This sample carries under 250,000 clones, 70% to 90% of them seen once, and the ten largest clones take approximately 1.3%. V lost 7 bases and J lost 4; bases outside the gene matches: 8. The CDR3 has 15 amino acids. From germline, CDR1 is MNHEY and CDR2 SVGAGI. The chain joins TRBV6-5 to TRBJ1-5, with 9 bases that match TRBD1. This TCR derives from a man older than 75 with acute or convalescent COVID-19. Sequenced input: peripheral blood. The CDR3 region is CASNPTGTGNQPQHF. CDR3 coding DNA: TGTGCCAGCAACCCAACCGGGACAGGGAATCAGCCCCAGCATTTT.